This T cell receptor beta chain was sequenced during a study of blood T cell repertoires in COVID-19. In the authors' methods: Nucleated cell number was recorded as an estimate derived from reference gene primer amplification. The method was immunoSEQ multiplex PCR; TCRdb's version includes in-frame clones alone and lacks a portion of them. The DNA gave D and trimming, while V, J and clone size come from that table. Of 130,000 to 150,000 clones in the sample, approximately 85% are singletons; the top ten hold 6.5% to 9.5%. This CDR3 comprises 14 residues. The V and J ends lost 6 bases and 1 base respectively, with 10 bases between them. CDR1 SGHTA and CDR2 FQGTGA come from the germline V gene.

The clonotype originates from a woman in her sixties with COVID-19, enrolled during active disease. The chain is built from TRBV7-3 and TRBJ1-3; D is uncertain. The sequenced sample was peripheral blood. CDR3 nucleotides: TGTGCCAGCAGTCCCCAGATTTCTGGAAACACCATATATTTT. Translating it yields CASSPQISGNTIYF.